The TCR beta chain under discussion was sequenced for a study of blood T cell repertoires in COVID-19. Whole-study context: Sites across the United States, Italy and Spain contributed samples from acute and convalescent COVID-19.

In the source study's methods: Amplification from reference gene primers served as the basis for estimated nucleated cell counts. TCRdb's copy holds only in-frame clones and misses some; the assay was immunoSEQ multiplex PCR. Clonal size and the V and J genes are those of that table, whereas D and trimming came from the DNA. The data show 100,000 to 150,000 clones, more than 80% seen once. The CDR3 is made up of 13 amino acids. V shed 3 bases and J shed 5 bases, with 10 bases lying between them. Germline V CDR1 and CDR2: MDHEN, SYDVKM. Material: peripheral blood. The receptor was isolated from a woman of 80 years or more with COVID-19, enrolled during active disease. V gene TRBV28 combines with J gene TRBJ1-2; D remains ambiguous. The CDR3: CASSFGMIYGYTF. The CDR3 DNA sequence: TGTGCCAGCAGTTTTGGCATGATTTATGGCTACACCTTC.